What follows is one TCR beta chain and its context. The antigen remains unidentified. At one of its ends the junction is not consistent with the germline gene, which may arise from a read error. Sequencing was performed with immunoSEQ multiplex PCR; in TCRdb, only in-frame clones are kept and a portion is missing. The table lists 60,000 or so clones, around nine tenths of them singletons. The CDR3 consists of 12 residues. Germline V gene lookup returns CDR1 SGDLS and CDR2 YYNGEE. The entry originates in a study of cytomegalovirus exposure and HLA in healthy donors. Study observations and caveats: Cytomegalovirus status, reportedly, was diagnosed with high specificity and sensitivity by the classifier. Researchers counted around 180 TCR beta chains as cytomegalovirus-associated. A later analysis found first-cohort TCR clusters tended to co-occur in the 130 or so validation repertoires. Specificity for CMV antigens was confirmed in vitro for a few of the CMV-associated chains.

This TCR came from a woman aged 25 to 45 in good health and CMV-seronegative. The gene calls are TRBV9 and TRBJ2-3; TRBD2 aligns across 10 bases. The specimen was PBMCs. CDR3 DNA: TGTGCCAGTAGCGGGAGGACAGATACGCAGTATTTT. Translation: CASSGRTDTQYF. Variable domain in full (rest from reference TRBV9 and TRBJ2-3): DSGVTQTPKHLITATGQRVTLRCSPRSGDLSVYWYQQSLDQGLQFLIQYYNGEERAKGNILERFSAQQFPDLHSELNLSSLELGDSALYFCASSGRTDTQYFGPGTRLTVL.